The 30 T cell receptor beta chains in this list originate from one sample, sequenced in a study of early T cells in non-severe SARS-CoV-2 infection. TCRdb ran MiXCR on the 5' RACE reads and lists one entry per CDR3 protein. The profile shows 70,000 to 90,000 distinct CDR3 sequences, roughly 12% of them singletons. The sample taken for sequencing was whole blood. These TCRs come from an adult who was a healthcare worker with PCR-confirmed SARS-CoV-2 infection or an uninfected control (not recorded which).

The chain uses TRBV7-8 and TRBJ2-3, with 15 bases fitting TRBD2. J was trimmed by 5 bases and V by 5 bases; bases with no gene match: 5. This CDR3 is 16 amino acids long. From germline, CDR1 is SGHVS and CDR2 FQNEAQ. The chain's CDR3 is CASSGGLAGGLDTQYF. The CDR3 nucleotides are TGTGCCAGCAGCGGGGGACTAGCGGGAGGTTTAGATACGCAGTATTTT.

This clonotype occurred once. The chain couples TRBV19 to TRBJ2-7; 12 positions match TRBD2. The J segment lost 0 bases and the V segment lost 6 bases, leaving 12 bases of the junction unmatched. The CDR3 is 18 amino acids. Germline CDR1 and CDR2: LNHDA and SQIVND (reference sequence). The DNA of the CDR3 is TGTGCCAGTAGCACCGGGACTAGCGGGCCCATGGGCTCCTACGAGCAGTACTTC. The encoded protein is CASSTGTSGPMGSYEQYF.

The DNA of the CDR3 is TGTGCCAGCAGCCCAGGGATCAACTACGAGCAGTACTTC. Its protein is CASSPGINYEQYF. The V and J genes are TRBV3-1 and TRBJ2-7, with a possible D match to TRBD1 (5 bases). CDR3 length equals 13 residues. V was shortened by 4 bases and J by 3 bases, with 10 bases between the two germline ends. CDR1 is LGHDT and CDR2 is YNNKEL in the germline V gene (reference sequence).

This clonotype was seen at least ten times. The chain links TRBV11-2 to TRBJ1-2; no clear D gene. Germline CDR1 reads SGHAT; CDR2 reads FQNNGV. The CDR3 extends over 13 amino acids. V was cut by 0 bases and J by 3 bases, with 5 bases left in between. The CDR3 region has the DNA TGTGCCAGCAGCTTAGATCGCGACTATGGCTACACCTTC. Its translation is CASSLDRDYGYTF.

This clonotype occurred a few times. J is TRBJ1-2 and V is TRBV5-1; 8 nucleotides align to TRBD1. The germline V gene encodes CDR1 SGHRS and CDR2 YFSETQ. The CDR3 sequence is 14 residues long. The V segment lost 2 bases and the J segment 3 bases; nucleotides outside the gene matches: 3. CDR3 in DNA: TGCGCCAGCAGCTTTGGACAGGGAGACTATGGCTACACCTTC. Translated, it gives CASSFGQGDYGYTF.

There are a few counts of this clonotype. The genes are TRBV12-3 or TRBV12-4 and TRBJ2-7; 7 bases are a match to TRBD2. The CDR3 spans 15 residues. The J segment lost 3 bases and the V segment lost 5 bases, leaving 10 bases of the junction unmatched. The CDR3 reads CASSRRVAGRYEQYF. The CDR3 bases are TGTGCCAGCAGTAGGAGGGTAGCGGGCCGCTACGAGCAGTACTTC.

This clonotype was picked up a small number of times. V is TRBV10-3 and J is TRBJ1-2; 10 nucleotides match TRBD1. There are 17 residues in the CDR3. With V trimmed by 5 bases and J by 1 base, 10 bases remained unmatched. Germline V gene sequence: CDR1 ENHRY, CDR2 SYGVKD. Here the CDR3 DNA reads TGTGCCATCAGTTCTTTCGGACAGGGGGAACGTAACTATGGCTACACCTTC. As protein: CAISSFGQGERNYGYTF.

The chain couples TRBV6-1 to TRBJ2-7, with TRBD1 matching over 9 bases. The CDR3 has 15 residues. CDR1 is MNHNS, CDR2 SASEGT, per germline. J gave up 3 bases and V 7 bases, and 10 bases lay outside the gene matches. The DNA for the CDR3 is TGTGCCAGCAATTTCGGGGGGACAGGGTTCTACGAGCAGTACTTC. Protein: CASNFGGTGFYEQYF.

The chain has TRBV7-3 and TRBJ2-5; D gene uncertain. In germline, CDR1 is SGHTA, CDR2 FQGTGA. The CDR3 is 13 amino acids. The V end lost 2 bases, the J end lost 5 bases, and 9 bases lay between the germline ends. This CDR3 is CASSLEGFETQYF. The CDR3 DNA follows: TGTGCCAGCAGCTTAGAAGGTTTCGAGACCCAGTACTTC.

This clonotype came up a few times. V and J are TRBV3-1 and TRBJ2-1; TRBD2 matches at 9 bases. Germline CDR1 LGHDT, CDR2 YNNKEL (reference sequence). This CDR3 spans 20 amino acids. The ends lost 4 bases at V and 0 bases at J; junction bases unmatched: 16. CDR3 amino acids: CASSRRLGLAYDSSYNEQFF. The DNA for the CDR3 is TGTGCCAGCAGCCGCCGCCTGGGACTAGCCTACGATAGCTCCTACAATGAGCAGTTCTTC.

This clonotype was seen at least ten times. The chain is built from TRBV20-1 and TRBJ2-6, with unresolved D. Trimming took off 0 bases at V and 0 bases at J, with 12 bases between the two ends. CDR1 DFQATT and CDR2 SNEGSKA come from the germline V gene (reference sequence). The CDR3 sequence is 17 residues long. CDR3 coding DNA: TGCAGTGCTAGAGATCCCGGACGCCTCTCTGGGGCCAACGTCCTGACTTTC. This encodes CSARDPGRLSGANVLTF.

This clonotype appeared a few times. The chain has TRBV28 and TRBJ2-5; 12 nucleotides line up with TRBD2. The CDR3 loop spans 17 amino acids. CDR1 and CDR2 from the germline V gene are MDHEN and SYDVKM. V lost 8 bases to trimming and J lost 2 bases; unmatched junction nucleotides: 12. CDR3 loop: CASRLSSGRAGQETQYF. CDR3 bases: TGTGCCAGCCGATTATCTAGCGGGAGGGCCGGTCAAGAGACCCAGTACTTC.

This clonotype was counted many times. The chain employs TRBV6-1 and TRBJ2-1; D is uncertain. V lost 8 bases and J lost 0, with 11 bases in between. Germline V gene lookup returns CDR1 MNHNS and CDR2 SASEGT. CDR3 length equals 14 residues. CDR3 loop: CASSGGISYNEQFF. CDR3 sequence (DNA): TGTGCCAGCTCGGGCGGTATCTCCTACAATGAGCAGTTCTTC.

This clonotype has only a few counts. V usage is TRBV20-1 and J usage is TRBJ2-1; TRBD2 matches at 9 bases. J gave up 2 bases and V 3 bases, and 11 bases lay outside the gene matches. Germline loops: CDR1 DFQATT, CDR2 SNEGSKA (reference sequence). This CDR3 contains 17 residues. The CDR3 region is CSARQREAQEAYNEQFF. The CDR3 coding sequence is TGCAGTGCTAGGCAGCGGGAGGCGCAAGAGGCCTACAATGAGCAGTTCTTC.

The J gene is TRBJ2-1, the V gene TRBV4-1; 15 nucleotides agree with TRBD2. Trimming at V came to 5 bases and at J to 7 bases, leaving 9 bases not matched to a gene. CDR3 length: 17 amino acids. Germline V lookup: CDR1 MGHRA, CDR2 YSYEKL. The CDR3 spells CASSKGTSGRSVNEQFF. The CDR3 region has the DNA TGCGCCAGCAGCAAAGGGACTAGCGGGAGGTCAGTTAATGAGCAGTTCTTC.

Many counts were recorded for this clonotype. The chain carries TRBV20-1 and TRBJ1-2, with 8 bases lining up with TRBD1. The CDR3 runs to 12 residues. The germline V gene has CDR1 DFQATT and CDR2 SNEGSKA (reference sequence). Trimming cost V 3 bases and J 8 bases; bases outside gene matches: 5. CDR3 DNA: TGCAGTGCTAGCCGGGACAGGCCAGGCTACACCTTC. Translating it yields CSASRDRPGYTF.

Many counts were recorded for this clonotype. The chain employs TRBV20-1 and TRBJ2-3; the D gene is possibly TRBD2 (5 bases). Germline CDR1 DFQATT, CDR2 SNEGSKA (reference sequence). Trimming stripped 2 bases from V and 3 bases from J, with 12 bases between. The CDR3 runs 14 residues. The CDR3 reads CSARPPTGTDTQYF. Here the CDR3 DNA reads TGCAGTGCTAGACCCCCGACGGGGACAGATACGCAGTATTTT.

This chain links TRBV7-9 with TRBJ2-1, with TRBD2 as a possible D gene (5 bases). Trimming pared 4 bases from V and 2 bases from J, leaving 9 bases between. Germline CDR1 SEHNR, CDR2 FQNEAQ (reference sequence). The CDR3 consists of 14 residues. CDR3 in amino acids: CASSSGFTYNEQFF. The CDR3 bases are TGTGCCAGCAGCTCGGGGTTCACCTACAATGAGCAGTTCTTC.

The V gene is TRBV5-1, the J gene TRBJ2-1; 8 nucleotides match TRBD2. Germline V gene lookup returns CDR1 SGHRS and CDR2 YFSETQ. The CDR3 covers 14 residues. After removal of 7 bases from V and 3 bases from J, the junction contained 6 bases not matched to a gene. In DNA form, the CDR3 reads TGCGCCAGCGGTGCTAGCGGGTTCTACAATGAGCAGTTCTTC. Its translation is CASGASGFYNEQFF.

This clonotype was seen at least ten times. V gene TRBV28 combines with J gene TRBJ2-7; D gene ambiguous. Trimming took off 4 bases at V and 9 bases at J, with 10 bases between the two ends. The CDR3 extends over 11 amino acids. CDR1 is MDHEN and CDR2 is SYDVKM in the germline V gene. CDR3 bases: TGTGCCAGCAGTTCCCCGGTGGGGCAGTACTTC. Translation gives CASSSPVGQYF.

There are many counts of this clonotype. The rearrangement joins TRBV10-3 to TRBJ2-5; 7 bases align to TRBD2. CDR1 and CDR2 (germline): ENHRY, SYGVKD. The CDR3 is 11 amino acids. The V and J ends lost 8 bases and 4 bases, in that order; junction bases with no gene match: 1. This CDR3 reads CAIGGRETQYF. The DNA for the CDR3 is TGTGCCATCGGCGGGAGAGAGACCCAGTACTTC.

This chain joins TRBV27 and TRBJ1-1; TRBD1 might be the D (5 bases). CDR3 length equals 14 residues. With 2 bases removed from V and 1 base from J, the gap between germline ends came to 8 bases. Germline loops: CDR1 MNHEY, CDR2 SMNVEV (reference sequence). CDR3 loop: CASSLERGNTEAFF. The CDR3 DNA reads as TGTGCCAGCAGTTTAGAGAGGGGGAACACTGAAGCTTTCTTT.

A note on this clonotype: The junction differs from germline at one of its ends, possibly a read error. This chain uses TRBV29-1 with TRBJ2-7; 8 nucleotides align to TRBD1. This CDR3 is 11 amino acids long. Germline CDR1 SQVTM, CDR2 ANQGSEA. As DNA, the CDR3 is TGCAGCGTTGCCCGACAGGGGAAGCGGTGGTTC. Its translation: CSVARQGKRWF.

CDR3 amino acids: CAWSVPTSGREQFF. For the CDR3, the DNA is TGTGCCTGGAGTGTACCGACTAGCGGGAGGGAGCAGTTCTTC. V gene TRBV30 combines with J gene TRBJ2-1, with 13 bases identical to TRBD2. The trim removed 0 bases at V and 10 bases at J, leaving 3 bases unmatched. The V gene's germline CDR1 is GTSNPN and CDR2 SVGIG (reference sequence). CDR3 length equals 14 residues.

V usage is TRBV7-2 and J usage is TRBJ1-6, with no clear D. Trimming took off 4 bases at V and 10 bases at J, with 8 bases between the two ends. The germline gives CDR1 SGHTA, CDR2 FQGNSA. The CDR3 has 12 amino acids. Here the CDR3 reads CASSWAGSPLHF. The CDR3 coding sequence is TGTGCCAGCAGCTGGGCGGGATCACCCCTCCACTTT.

This chain links TRBV11-3 with TRBJ2-1, with 16 bases matching TRBD2. CDR3 length: 16 residues. Germline V gives CDR1 SGHNT, CDR2 YENEEA. Losses at the gene ends were 5 bases for V and 6 bases for J; bases not matched to a gene: 4. In DNA, the CDR3 is TGTGCCAGCAGCGGGACTAGCGGGAGGGCGGGCAATGAGCAGTTCTTC. Translation: CASSGTSGRAGNEQFF.

This clonotype was observed a handful of times. The chain joins TRBV20-1 to TRBJ2-7; 7 nucleotides align to TRBD2. Germline assignment: CDR1 DFQATT and CDR2 SNEGSKA (reference sequence). V shed 4 bases and J 7 bases; nucleotides not matched to a gene: 13. The length of the CDR3 is 14 residues. CDR3 sequence reads: CSATGGSLIGEQYF. Here the CDR3 DNA reads TGCAGTGCTACCGGCGGGAGTCTCATCGGGGAGCAGTACTTC.

Within the sample, this clonotype is medium-sized (0.01 to 0.1%). The chain carries TRBV9 and TRBJ2-2; 10 nucleotides agree with TRBD1. From germline, CDR1 is SGDLS and CDR2 YYNGEE. The length of the CDR3 is 16 residues. Losses at the gene ends were 3 bases for V and 6 bases for J; bases not matched to a gene: 8. The CDR3 region is CASSGGDRGVAGELFF. The CDR3 DNA sequence: TGTGCCAGCAGCGGAGGGGACAGGGGAGTCGCCGGGGAGCTGTTTTTT.

This clonotype has ten or more counts. The chain links TRBV20-1 to TRBJ2-5, with 11 bases aligning to TRBD2. The CDR3 runs to 14 residues. Per the germline V gene, CDR1 is DFQATT and CDR2 is SNEGSKA (reference sequence). V lost 6 bases, J lost 5 bases, and 8 bases stayed unmatched. CDR3 bases: TGCAGTGCCACTAGCGGGAGAGTCGGGGAGACCCAGTACTTC. Its translation is CSATSGRVGETQYF.

This clonotype appeared a few times. The gene calls are TRBV12-3 or TRBV12-4 and TRBJ1-1; no definite D call. The ends were cut back, 3 bases at V and 6 bases at J, with 5 bases in the middle. This CDR3 spans 11 amino acids. The CDR3 sequence is CASSLGPEAFF. Here the CDR3 DNA reads TGTGCCAGCAGTTTGGGCCCTGAAGCTTTCTTT.